The 27 T cell receptor beta chains in this list originate from one sample, sequenced in a study of blood T cell repertoires in COVID-19. TCRdb's copy holds only in-frame clones and misses some; the assay was immunoSEQ multiplex PCR. Seen here are around 40,000 clones, about 87% observed once, and the top ten hold roughly 4.3%. The material sequenced was peripheral blood. The receptors stem from a man aged 35-49 years with COVID-19, enrolled during active disease.

The V and J genes are TRBV19 and TRBJ1-5; 8 nucleotides line up with TRBD1. CDR1 and CDR2 from the germline V gene are LNHDA and SQIVND (reference sequence). The V and J ends lost 2 bases and 3 bases, in that order; junction bases with no gene match: 3. The CDR3 runs to 15 residues. The DNA of the CDR3 is TGTGCCAGTAGTATACTGGGACAGGTCAATCAGCCCCAGCATTTT. It yields the protein CASSILGQVNQPQHF.

This chain uses TRBV6-5 with TRBJ2-1; the match to TRBD2 covers 9 bases. Germline CDR1 and CDR2: MNHEY and SVGAGI. The trim removed 6 bases at V and 7 bases at J, leaving 10 bases unmatched. CDR3 size: 15 residues. CDR3 sequence: CASSQAGGRGNEQFF. The DNA for the CDR3 is TGTGCCAGCAGCCAAGCGGGGGGACGGGGAAATGAGCAGTTCTTC.

This rearrangement joins TRBV7-9 to TRBJ2-2; D gene ambiguous. This CDR3 is 11 amino acids long. Looked up from germline, CDR1 is SEHNR and CDR2 is FQNEAQ (reference sequence). Trimming took 3 bases from V and 8 from J, leaving 4 bases between them. For the CDR3, the DNA is TGTGCCAGCAGCTTCTTGGGGGAGCTGTTTTTT. Its protein is CASSFLGELFF. Full variable domain (rest looked up from reference TRBV7-9 and TRBJ2-2): DTGVSQNPRHKITKRGQNVTFRCDPISEHNRLYWYRQTLGQGPEFLTYFQNEAQLEKSRLLSDRFSAERPKGSFSTLEIQRTEQGDSAMYLCASSFLGELFFGEGSRLTVL.

V and J are TRBV21-1 and TRBJ2-3; no DNA check was done on the table's D call, TRBD2. TRBV21-1 is reported as a pseudogene. The length of the CDR3 is 19 residues. Here the CDR3 DNA reads TGTGCCAGCTTCGTCTTAGCGGGAGGGCCTAGGATCGGCACAGATACGCAGTATTTT. Translating it yields CASFVLAGGPRIGTDTQYF.

The gene calls are TRBV4-1 and TRBJ1-1; perhaps TRBD1 as D (6 bases). This CDR3 has 16 amino acids. Trimming removed 5 bases at V and 1 base at J, with 17 bases between. Germline CDR1 MGHRA, CDR2 YSYEKL. The CDR3 reads CASSADAGAGNTEAFF. CDR3 nucleotides: TGCGCCAGCAGCGCCGATGCGGGGGCCGGGAACACTGAAGCTTTCTTT.

The rearrangement joins TRBV2 to TRBJ1-4, with 8 bases identical to TRBD1. V shed 5 bases and J 8 bases; nucleotides not matched to a gene: 7. The CDR3 runs to 14 residues. Germline CDR1 SNHLY, CDR2 FYNNEI. The CDR3 region is CASSLDRGSEKLFF. CDR3 nucleotide sequence: TGTGCCAGCAGTTTAGACAGGGGAAGCGAAAAACTGTTTTTT.

The chain links TRBV11-1 to TRBJ2-3; TRBD2 aligns across 10 bases. V shed 3 bases, J shed 0 bases, and the junction held 3 bases outside the gene matches. The CDR3 covers 16 residues. From germline, CDR1 is SGHAT and CDR2 FQDESV (reference sequence). The CDR3 DNA reads as TGTGCCAGCAGCTTCCTGACTAGCGGGAGCACAGATACGCAGTATTTT. Protein sequence: CASSFLTSGSTDTQYF.

The chain combines TRBV6-6 with TRBJ2-1; 9 bases fit TRBD2. V lost 5 bases and J lost 8; bases outside the gene matches: 19. The CDR3 runs 18 residues. The germline gives CDR1 MNHNY, CDR2 SVGAGI (reference sequence). CDR3 nucleotides: TGTGCCAGCAGTCCGCCCAAGTCCGGCGGGGGGGCTACGGATGAGCAGTTCTTC. This encodes CASSPPKSGGGATDEQFF.

The chain links TRBV4-2 to TRBJ1-3; D call uncertain. Germline V gene data show CDR1 as LGHNA and CDR2 as YNFKEQ. V dropped 0 bases and J dropped 2 bases, with 8 bases sitting between them. This CDR3 has 15 residues. In nucleotides, the CDR3 is TGTGCCAGCAGCCAAGATGTCGGGACTGGAAACACCATATATTTT. Its translation: CASSQDVGTGNTIYF.

This clone appeared a single time. V is TRBV7-9 and J is TRBJ1-1; 7 positions match TRBD1. With V trimmed by 4 bases and J by 3 bases, 2 bases remained unmatched. Germline V gene data show CDR1 as SEHNR and CDR2 as FQNEAQ (reference sequence). CDR3 length: 13 residues. This CDR3 reads CASSSQGHTEAFF. The CDR3 DNA sequence: TGTGCCAGCAGCTCACAGGGGCACACTGAAGCTTTCTTT.

The gene calls are TRBV19 and TRBJ1-1; a possible D gene is TRBD1 (6 bases). This CDR3 is 14 amino acids long. The germline V and J ends were trimmed by 9 bases and 2 bases, with 16 bases remaining between them. Germline V gene sequence: CDR1 LNHDA, CDR2 SQIVND (reference sequence). The CDR3 loop reads CASQLAGGNTEAFF. DNA for the CDR3: TGTGCCAGCCAACTCGCGGGGGGCAACACTGAAGCTTTCTTT.

This sequence joins TRBV28 and TRBJ1-3, with unresolved D. Trimming shortened V by 3 bases and J by 5 bases, and 23 bases separated the two germline ends. CDR1 and CDR2 from the germline V gene are MDHEN and SYDVKM. This CDR3 comprises 18 residues. For the CDR3, the DNA is TGTGCCAGCAGTTTTCAAGCCAGGTCCGTGGGCCCAAGAAACACCATATATTTT. Translated: CASSFQARSVGPRNTIYF.

This clone was seen a few times. The chain recombines TRBV5-1 with TRBJ2-5, with D possibly being TRBD1 (5 bases). Germline values: CDR1 SGHRS, CDR2 YFSETQ. The CDR3 totals 14 residues. Trimming took 0 bases from V and 7 from J, leaving 13 bases between them. The CDR3 sequence is CASSLDPVQGTQYF. The CDR3 nucleotides read TGCGCCAGCAGCTTGGATCCCGTGCAGGGGACCCAGTACTTC.

This clone was seen a few times. The chain combines TRBV9 with TRBJ2-1; 8 bases fit TRBD2. Germline V gene lookup returns CDR1 SGDLS and CDR2 YYNGEE. Germline trimming cut 4 bases from V and 7 bases from J; bases unmatched to any gene: 13. This CDR3 has 16 residues. The CDR3 DNA reads as TGTGCCAGCAGCCCCTTTGCGGGGACTAGTCAAAATGAGCAGTTCTTC. This gives the protein CASSPFAGTSQNEQFF.

This chain joins TRBV11-2 and TRBJ1-1; the D gene is possibly TRBD1 (6 bases). With 5 bases removed from V and 2 bases from J, the gap between germline ends came to 9 bases. The germline CDR1 and CDR2 sequences are SGHAT and FQNNGV. This CDR3 has 13 amino acids. In DNA, the CDR3 is TGTGCCAGCAGCCTACAGGGAAACACTGAAGCTTTCTTT. It specifies CASSLQGNTEAFF.

This chain uses TRBV19 with TRBJ2-3, with 7 bases fitting TRBD1. The junction had 3 bases not matched to a gene; V was cut back by 3 bases and J by 3 bases. There are 14 residues in the CDR3. Germline V gene data show CDR1 as LNHDA and CDR2 as SQIVND (reference sequence). As DNA, the CDR3 is TGTGCCAGTAGTATCGCGACAGGGACAGATACGCAGTATTTT. Its protein product is CASSIATGTDTQYF. Looking up the rest from reference TRBV19 and TRBJ2-3 gives the full variable domain: DGGITQSPKYLFRKEGQNVTLSCEQNLNHDAMYWYRQDPGQGLRLIYYSQIVNDFQKGDIAEGYSVSREKKESFPLTVTSAQKNPTAFYLCASSIATGTDTQYFGPGTRLTVL.

The V and J genes are TRBV18 and TRBJ2-1, with TRBD2 matching 8 bases. The trim removed 5 bases at V and 2 bases at J, leaving 5 bases unmatched. CDR1 KGHSH and CDR2 LQKENI come from the germline V gene. This CDR3 contains 15 residues. The CDR3 DNA reads TGTGCCAGCTCAGAAAGCGGGGGCCCCTACAATGAGCAGTTCTTC. Translating gives CASSESGGPYNEQFF.

V usage is TRBV20-1 and J usage is TRBJ2-3; 8 nucleotides agree with TRBD2. The CDR3 consists of 14 residues. Germline CDR1 DFQATT, CDR2 SNEGSKA (reference sequence). The trim removed 3 bases at V and 0 bases at J, leaving 2 bases unmatched. This CDR3 is CSASSGGSTDTQYF. CDR3 nucleotide sequence: TGCAGTGCTAGTTCGGGAGGGAGCACAGATACGCAGTATTTT.

The chain is built from TRBV12-5 and TRBJ2-1; weak D call: TRBD1 (6 bases). Germline CDR1 LGHNT, CDR2 FRNRAP. Trimming cost V 6 bases and J 0 bases, with 12 bases left between them. There are 15 residues in the CDR3. This CDR3 reads CASGQTGSSYNEQFF. The CDR3 region has the DNA TGTGCTAGTGGACAAACAGGGAGCTCCTACAATGAGCAGTTCTTC.

V gene TRBV25-1 combines with J gene TRBJ2-7; no firm D call. V lost 6 bases and J 0 bases, leaving 9 bases between the germline ends. The germline CDR1 and CDR2 sequences are MGHDK and SYGVNS. This CDR3 comprises 13 residues. CDR3 residues: CASSYHSSYEQYF. In DNA, the CDR3 is TGTGCCAGCAGCTACCACAGCTCCTACGAGCAGTACTTC.

This chain uses TRBV9 with TRBJ2-1; 8 nucleotides align to TRBD2. Germline trimming cut 2 bases from V and 7 bases from J; bases unmatched to any gene: 8. Germline loops: CDR1 SGDLS, CDR2 YYNGEE. This CDR3 is built from 15 residues. Here the CDR3 reads CASSVEERESNEQFF. In DNA form, the CDR3 reads TGTGCCAGCAGCGTGGAAGAGCGGGAGAGTAATGAGCAGTTCTTC. Complete variable domain (other parts from reference TRBV9 and TRBJ2-1): DSGVTQTPKHLITATGQRVTLRCSPRSGDLSVYWYQQSLDQGLQFLIQYYNGEERAKGNILERFSAQQFPDLHSELNLSSLELGDSALYFCASSVEERESNEQFFGPGTRLTVL.

This clone has only a few counts. V gene TRBV7-9 combines with J gene TRBJ1-1, with 7 bases aligning to TRBD1. CDR3 size: 15 residues. Unmatched junction bases numbered 5, after V lost 1 base and J lost 3 bases. Germline-derived CDR1 and CDR2 are SEHNR and FQNEAQ (reference sequence). The CDR3 DNA reads TGTGCCAGCAGCTTAGGCACAGGGGACTACACTGAAGCTTTCTTT. Its translation is CASSLGTGDYTEAFF.

The chain couples TRBV25-1 to TRBJ2-5; a weak D match, TRBD1 (6 bases). This CDR3 has 13 residues. V gave up 7 bases and J gave up 4 bases, with 13 bases separating them. CDR1 is MGHDK, CDR2 SYGVNS, per germline. DNA for the CDR3: TGTGCCAGCACGCCGGACAGACCAGAGACCCAGTACTTC. Its translation is CASTPDRPETQYF.

This sequence joins TRBV3-1 (or the pseudogene TRBV3-2) and TRBJ2-7; the match to TRBD2 covers 10 bases. After removal of 0 bases from V and 5 bases from J, the junction contained 4 bases not matched to a gene. Germline CDR1 LGHDT, CDR2 YNNKEL (reference sequence). This CDR3 region has 15 residues. The CDR3 DNA reads as TGTGCCAGCAGCCAAGATCCTAGCGGGAGTGACGAGCAGTACTTC. The encoded protein is CASSQDPSGSDEQYF.

V is TRBV4-2 and J is TRBJ1-2; no reliable D call. Germline CDR1 reads LGHNA; CDR2 reads YNFKEQ. V lost 4 bases to trimming and J lost 2 bases, with 17 bases between them. There are 16 residues in the CDR3. CDR3 protein: CASSPDEGARNYGYTF. CDR3 DNA: TGTGCCAGCAGCCCGGACGAGGGCGCGAGAAACTATGGCTACACCTTC.

The chain employs TRBV2 and TRBJ2-3; 11 bases agree with TRBD2. The CDR3 is 14 residues long. V lost 9 bases and J lost 4; bases outside the gene matches: 6. CDR1 is SNHLY and CDR2 is FYNNEI in the germline V gene. CDR3 in DNA: TGTGCCAGTCTGACTAGCGGGGTATCAGATACGCAGTATTTT. This translates into CASLTSGVSDTQYF.

This rearrangement joins TRBV24-1 to TRBJ2-2, with unresolved D. Germline lookup yields CDR1 KGHDR and CDR2 SFDVKD. V was shortened by 4 bases and J by 5 bases, with 7 bases between the two germline ends. The CDR3 consists of 13 residues. The CDR3: CATSDAQTGELFF. CDR3 nucleotides: TGTGCCACCAGTGACGCACAGACCGGGGAGCTGTTTTTT.